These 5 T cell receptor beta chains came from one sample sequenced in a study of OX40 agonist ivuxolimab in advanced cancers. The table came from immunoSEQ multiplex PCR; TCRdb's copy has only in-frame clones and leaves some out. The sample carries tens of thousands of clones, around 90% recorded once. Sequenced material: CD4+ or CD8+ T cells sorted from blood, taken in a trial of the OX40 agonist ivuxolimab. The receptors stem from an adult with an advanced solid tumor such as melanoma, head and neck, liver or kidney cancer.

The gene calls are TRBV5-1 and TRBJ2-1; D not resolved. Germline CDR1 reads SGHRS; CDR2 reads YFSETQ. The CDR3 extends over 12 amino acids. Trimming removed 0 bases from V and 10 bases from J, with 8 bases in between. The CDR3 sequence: CASSLEAFEQFF. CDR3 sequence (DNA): TGCGCCAGCAGCTTGGAAGCTTTCGAGCAGTTCTTC. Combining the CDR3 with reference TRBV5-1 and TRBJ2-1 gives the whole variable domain KAGVTQTPRYLIKTRGQQVTLSCSPISGHRSVSWYQQTPGQGLQFLFEYFSETQRNKGNFPGRFSGRQFSNSRSEMNVSTLELGDSALYLCASSLEAFEQFFGPGTRLTVL.

CDR3 bases: TGTGCCAGCTCACTAGGACTAGTCCAAGAGACCCAGTACTTC. Protein sequence: CASSLGLVQETQYF. This chain links TRBV18 with TRBJ2-5, with 7 bases matching TRBD2. The trim removed 4 bases at V and 1 base at J, leaving 3 bases unmatched. Germline V gene lookup returns CDR1 KGHSH and CDR2 LQKENI. This CDR3 has 14 residues.

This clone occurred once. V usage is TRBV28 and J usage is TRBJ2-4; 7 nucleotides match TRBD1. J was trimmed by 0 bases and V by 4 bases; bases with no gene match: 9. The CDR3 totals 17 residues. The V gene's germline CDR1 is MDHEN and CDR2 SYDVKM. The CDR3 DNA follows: TGTGCCAGCAGTTCCCCTGGGACAGCCCCAGCCAAAAACATTCAGTACTTC. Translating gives CASSSPGTAPAKNIQYF.

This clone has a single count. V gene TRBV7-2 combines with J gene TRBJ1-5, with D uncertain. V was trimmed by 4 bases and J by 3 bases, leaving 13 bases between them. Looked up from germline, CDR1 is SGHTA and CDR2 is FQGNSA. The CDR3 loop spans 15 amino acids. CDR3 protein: CASSSRREPNQPQHF. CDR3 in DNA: TGTGCCAGCAGCTCCCGTAGGGAGCCCAATCAGCCCCAGCATTTT.

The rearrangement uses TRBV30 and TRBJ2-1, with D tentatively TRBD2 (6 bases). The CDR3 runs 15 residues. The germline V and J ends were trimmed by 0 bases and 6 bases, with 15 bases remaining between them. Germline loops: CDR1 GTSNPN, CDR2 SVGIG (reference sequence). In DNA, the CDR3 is TGTGCCTGGAGTGTTGGGGGGAGTCGGGCCAATGAGCAGTTCTTC. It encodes CAWSVGGSRANEQFF.